The clone carrying this T cell receptor (beta chain) has more than one count but fewer than ten. The CDR3 spans 15 residues. CDR1 is KGHSH, CDR2 LQKENI, per germline. V dropped 4 bases and J dropped 0 bases, with 13 bases sitting between them. This record comes from a study of cytotoxic CD8 clonotypes in ibrutinib-treated CLL. Study summary: Partial responders approximately 24, complete 2; approximately twelve progressed and around 15 stayed in remission by median approximately 64 months.

Data came from immunoSEQ multiplex PCR; TCRdb stores just in-frame clones and leaves some out. Among roughly 14,000 clones listed, more than 60% were seen once. The sequenced sample was PBMCs, obtained before ibrutinib treatment. The sequence derives from a human donor with chronic lymphocytic leukemia. This chain joins TRBV18 and TRBJ2-7, with D perhaps matching TRBD2 (6 bases). CDR3: CASSQGGGNSYEQYF. The CDR3 DNA reads as TGTGCCAGCTCACAGGGTGGCGGGAACTCCTACGAGCAGTACTTC.